These 10 T cell receptor beta chains were sequenced from one sample in a study of blood T cell repertoires in COVID-19. The method was immunoSEQ multiplex PCR; TCRdb's version includes in-frame clones alone and lacks a portion of them. Among roughly 150,000 clones, over 65% were seen once, and the ten largest hold roughly 7.5%. Sequences were obtained from peripheral blood. Receptors were obtained from a man aged 55-75 years with acute or convalescent COVID-19.

This rearrangement joins TRBV11-2 to TRBJ2-2; 9 bases map to TRBD1. V lost 2 bases and J lost 6; bases outside the gene matches: 7. Per the germline V gene, CDR1 is SGHAT and CDR2 is FQNNGV. CDR3 length: 16 amino acids. The CDR3: CASSLSDRGISGELFF. Here the CDR3 DNA reads TGTGCCAGCAGCTTAAGCGACAGGGGGATCTCCGGGGAGCTGTTTTTT.

CDR3 sequence reads: CASSPGPSGTEAFF. The CDR3 DNA is TGTGCCAGCAGCCCTGGGCCCTCAGGCACTGAAGCTTTCTTT. This rearrangement joins TRBV11-3 to TRBJ1-1; D gene uncertain. Trimming shortened V by 5 bases and J by 4 bases, and 14 bases separated the two germline ends. This CDR3 has 14 residues. CDR1 is SGHNT, CDR2 YENEEA, per germline.

This chain links TRBV18 with TRBJ1-3, with D possibly TRBD1 on 5 matching bases. The CDR3 consists of 15 residues. Germline CDR1 KGHSH, CDR2 LQKENI. V lost 3 bases and J lost 7, with 16 bases in between. CDR3 nucleotides: TGTGCCAGCTCACCTCCGAAGGGGTTTTGGAACACCATATATTTT. This codes for CASSPPKGFWNTIYF.

The rearrangement joins TRBV6-5 to TRBJ1-2; D possibly corresponds to TRBD1 (6 bases). CDR1 MNHEY and CDR2 SVGAGI come from the germline V gene. The CDR3 spans 14 residues. Trimming stripped 0 bases from V and 6 bases from J, with 11 bases between. The CDR3 here is CASSYSNRVDGYTF. The CDR3 bases are TGTGCCAGCAGTTACTCGAACAGGGTCGATGGCTACACCTTC.

The chain carries TRBV18 and TRBJ2-1, with 7 positions matching TRBD2. The V segment lost 3 bases and the J segment 8 bases; nucleotides outside the gene matches: 1. The CDR3 length is 12 residues. Germline lookup yields CDR1 KGHSH and CDR2 LQKENI. CDR3 amino acids: CASSPGGYEQFF. CDR3 sequence (DNA): TGTGCCAGCTCACCGGGGGGGTATGAGCAGTTCTTC.

The rearrangement uses TRBV19 and TRBJ2-1; 8 bases are shared with TRBD1. Losses at the gene ends were 4 bases for V and 9 bases for J; bases not matched to a gene: 5. The CDR3 is 13 amino acids. Germline V CDR1 and CDR2: LNHDA, SQIVND (reference sequence). CDR3 protein: CASSTDRVGEQFF. The CDR3 region has the DNA TGTGCCAGTAGTACGGACAGGGTTGGTGAGCAGTTCTTC.

This chain uses TRBV7-8 with TRBJ2-7, with 10 bases aligning to TRBD1. After removal of 7 bases from V and 3 bases from J, the junction contained 9 bases not matched to a gene. There are 15 residues in the CDR3. Germline V gene sequence: CDR1 SGHVS, CDR2 FQNEAQ. The CDR3 region is CASTLRRDRGYEQYF. CDR3 nucleotides: TGTGCCAGCACCCTTAGGAGGGACAGGGGCTACGAGCAGTACTTC.

This clone was seen ten or more times. This chain links TRBV30 with TRBJ2-5; 8 bases align to TRBD1. Trimming took 7 bases from V and 3 from J; bases not matched to a gene: 7. The CDR3 loop spans 13 amino acids. Germline V gene lookup returns CDR1 GTSNPN and CDR2 SVGIG (reference sequence). The CDR3 sequence is CALAGGGEETQYF. The CDR3 DNA reads TGTGCCTTGGCAGGGGGCGGGGAAGAGACCCAGTACTTC.

To note about this clone: Other nucleotide sequences in the sample specify the same CDR3. This chain joins TRBV5-1 and TRBJ2-1; no firm D call. This CDR3 is 13 amino acids long. Germline V CDR1 and CDR2: SGHRS, YFSETQ. V lost 0 bases to trimming and J lost 6 bases, with 7 bases between them. The CDR3 sequence: CASSLDRSNEQFF. In DNA, the CDR3 is TGCGCCAGCAGCTTGGATAGGAGCAATGAGCAGTTCTTC.

The V and J genes are TRBV19 and TRBJ2-7; 7 positions match TRBD1. V shed 6 bases and J 2 bases; nucleotides not matched to a gene: 10. Germline V gives CDR1 LNHDA, CDR2 SQIVND (reference sequence). This CDR3 contains 15 residues. The CDR3 is CASSALRGFAYEQYF. The CDR3 DNA reads TGTGCCAGTAGCGCACTCAGGGGGTTTGCCTACGAGCAGTACTTC.